This passage covers 15 T cell receptor beta chains from one sample sequenced in a study of CD8+CD57+ T cells in acquired aplastic anemia. Both TCR beta VDJ combination and CDR3 sequence profiling were carried out. Genomic DNA was the template for this profiling. One entry per CDR3 protein, called by TCRdb with MiXCR from the reads. The sample has more than 100,000 distinct CDR3 sequences, about 48% seen once. The source material was sorted CD4+, CD8+, or CD8+CD57+ T cells (not recorded which) from PBMCs. Receptor source: a human donor in good health, serving as a control.

This clonotype has only a few counts. V and J are TRBV29-1 and TRBJ2-3; TRBD2 aligns across 8 bases. The germline gives CDR1 SQVTM, CDR2 ANQGSEA. This CDR3 comprises 13 residues. J lost 3 bases, V lost 7 bases, and 6 bases had no gene match. The CDR3: CSAPSGSTDTQYF. In DNA form, the CDR3 reads TGCAGCGCGCCGAGCGGGAGTACAGATACGCAGTATTTT.

As regards this clonotype: Since the CDR3 does not end with the conserved phenylalanine or tryptophan, this likely comes from a read error. V is TRBV29-1 and J is TRBJ2-7; the match to TRBD1 covers 9 bases. The J segment lost 9 bases and the V segment lost 6 bases, leaving 12 bases of the junction unmatched. The CDR3 runs 13 residues. Germline values: CDR1 SQVTM, CDR2 ANQGSEA. The CDR3 loop reads CSVRQGGTDTQYL. As DNA, the CDR3 is TGCAGCGTGAGACAGGGGGGCACAGATACGCAGTACCTC.

The chain couples TRBV15 to TRBJ2-5; TRBD1 agrees at 9 bases. V was clipped by 5 bases and J by 4 bases; unmatched bases: 11. The CDR3 runs 16 residues. CDR1 and CDR2 from the germline V gene are LNHNV and YYDKDF (reference sequence). CDR3 in amino acids: CATSRSDGQGRETQYF. For the CDR3, the DNA is TGTGCCACCAGCCGCTCAGACGGACAGGGGAGAGAGACCCAGTACTTC.

The rearrangement joins TRBV25-1 to TRBJ2-2; the D gene is possibly TRBD2 (5 bases). This CDR3 has 15 amino acids. With 4 bases removed from V and 3 bases from J, the gap between germline ends came to 12 bases. Germline V gives CDR1 MGHDK, CDR2 SYGVNS. The CDR3 spells CASSGRGSYTGELFF. DNA of the CDR3: TGTGCCAGCAGTGGGAGAGGGTCCTACACCGGGGAGCTGTTTTTT.

This clonotype has at least ten counts. The chain is built from TRBV6-1 and TRBJ1-4, with D possibly being TRBD1 (5 bases). This CDR3 region has 13 residues. V dropped 7 bases and J dropped 3 bases, with 9 bases sitting between them. CDR1 and CDR2 from the germline V gene are MNHNS and SASEGT. CDR3 coding DNA: TGTGCCAGCAAAACCAGGGCTAATGAAAAACTGTTTTTT. It yields the protein CASKTRANEKLFF.

This clonotype was counted ten times or more. The chain uses TRBV20-1 and TRBJ1-2; TRBD1 might be the D (5 bases). This CDR3 region has 17 residues. The ends were cut back, 4 bases at V and 6 bases at J, with 27 bases in the middle. CDR1 and CDR2 from the germline V gene are DFQATT and SNEGSKA (reference sequence). The CDR3 DNA reads TGCAGTGCTACTACTCACTCCGGGACGGCCTTCGGGAATGGCTACACCTTC. It specifies CSATTHSGTAFGNGYTF.

Points on this clonotype: A much larger clone lies a single base off, so this may be a read error. This chain uses TRBV7-3 with TRBJ1-1; no firm D call. This CDR3 comprises 16 residues. Germline V gives CDR1 SGHTA, CDR2 FQGTGA. V lost 4 bases to trimming and J lost 1 base, with 16 bases between them. The CDR3 loop is CASSSDASTANTEAFF. The CDR3 region has the DNA TGTGCCAGCAGCTCCGACGCGAGTACAGCGAACACTGAAGCTTTCTTT.

This clonotype has a count of ten or more. The chain has TRBV11-3 and TRBJ1-2; 8 bases are shared with TRBD1. CDR1 and CDR2 (germline): SGHNT, YENEEA. This CDR3 region has 13 residues. V was clipped by 5 bases and J by 8 bases; unmatched bases: 7. The CDR3 bases are TGTGCCAGCAGCCTAAGGACAGGGAGCGGCTACACCTTC. Its translation is CASSLRTGSGYTF.

The V and J genes are TRBV7-2 and TRBJ2-7; tentatively, D is TRBD2 (6 bases). The J call may be faulty, since TRBJ2-5 better matches the DNA end. Germline V gene data show CDR1 as SGHTA and CDR2 as FQGNSA. The CDR3 loop spans 15 amino acids. CDR3 protein: CASSLASGVGETQYF. The CDR3 nucleotides are TGTGCCAGCAGCTTAGCCTCGGGAGTAGGGGAGACCCAGTACTTC.

The gene calls are TRBV2 and TRBJ1-2; a possible D gene is TRBD1 (5 bases). The CDR3 sequence is 14 residues long. Germline V gene sequence: CDR1 SNHLY, CDR2 FYNNEI. The V end was cut by 6 bases, the J end by 0 bases, with 11 bases between. For the CDR3, the DNA is TGTGCCAGCAGCCGACTACAGGCTAACTATGGCTACACCTTC. The encoded protein is CASSRLQANYGYTF.

The sample holds many counts of this clonotype. This chain's CDR3 is CASSVAPPPEGGGYTF. Written as DNA, the CDR3 is TGTGCCAGCAGCGTAGCCCCCCCGCCCGAGGGGGGTGGCTACACCTTC. The chain combines TRBV9 with TRBJ1-2, with D perhaps matching TRBD1 (6 bases). Per the germline V gene, CDR1 is SGDLS and CDR2 is YYNGEE. Between the trimmed V and J ends, which lost 0 bases and 7 bases, there was a span of 19 bases. This CDR3 is 16 amino acids long.

The chain links TRBV19 to TRBJ1-4; maybe TRBD1 (5 bases). Germline CDR1 is LNHDA and CDR2 is SQIVND (reference sequence). This CDR3 has 15 amino acids. The V gene lost 6 bases and the J gene lost 5 bases, with 16 bases spanning the gap. CDR3 protein: CASSPARGPNEKLFF. The CDR3 bases are TGTGCCAGTAGCCCGGCGCGGGGACCGAATGAAAAACTGTTTTTT.

This clonotype was detected only a few times. The chain recombines TRBV29-1 with TRBJ2-5, with 12 bases fitting TRBD2. V was pared by 4 bases and J by 6 bases, with 6 bases of the junction left unmatched. Germline V gives CDR1 SQVTM, CDR2 ANQGSEA. This CDR3 is 14 amino acids long. In DNA, the CDR3 is TGCAGCGTTGTTCTACTAGCGGGAGGAAAGACCCAGTACTTC. Its protein product is CSVVLLAGGKTQYF.

This clonotype has ten or more counts. The V call is TRBV5-1, the J call TRBJ2-3; D is unresolved. The CDR3 spans 13 residues. Trimming left V 0 bases short and J 4 bases short, with 6 bases between. Per the germline V gene, CDR1 is SGHRS and CDR2 is YFSETQ. The CDR3 protein is CASSLDRADTQYF. In nucleotides, the CDR3 is TGCGCCAGCAGCTTGGACCGAGCAGATACGCAGTATTTT. The full variable domain, with the rest looked up from reference TRBV5-1 and TRBJ2-3, is KAGVTQTPRYLIKTRGQQVTLSCSPISGHRSVSWYQQTPGQGLQFLFEYFSETQRNKGNFPGRFSGRQFSNSRSEMNVSTLELGDSALYLCASSLDRADTQYFGPGTRLTVL.

The V call is TRBV6-1, the J call TRBJ1-5; TRBD1 might be the D (6 bases). The CDR3 contains 9 residues. The ends were cut back, 6 bases at V and 12 bases at J, with 6 bases in the middle. Germline values: CDR1 MNHNS, CDR2 SASEGT. This CDR3 reads CASRQGQHF. The DNA of the CDR3 is TGTGCCAGCAGACAGGGCCAGCATTTT.